This T cell receptor (beta chain) was captured by sequencing in a study of CD8 T cells in Susac syndrome. CDR1 and CDR2 from the germline V gene are SGHNT and YYREEE (reference sequence). V was cut by 5 bases and J by 6 bases, with 12 bases left in between. This CDR3 comprises 13 residues. Negative isolation was applied to CD8+ and CD4+ T cells, and FACS enrichment was applied to TEMRA cells. RNA in amounts of about 0.45 to 1 ug was reverse transcribed with random hexamers. Across 54 Vbeta and 13 Jbeta, immunoSEQ multiplex PCR amplified TCR beta CDR3. TCRdb re-called the immunoSEQ multiplex PCR reads with MiXCR, one entry per CDR3 protein. Altogether around 160,000 distinct CDR3 sequences are present, around 94% being singletons, with the ten largest covering roughly 0.1%. Study-level results: TCR sequencing and HLA analysis covered a relatively small number of individuals.

A word on this clonotype: Antigen unknown.

The chain joins TRBV5-4 to TRBJ1-5, with D possibly matching TRBD1 (5 bases). Sample: CD4+ T cells from PBMCs. The origin of this receptor is a human donor with multiple sclerosis. This CDR3 reads CASSLAGGQPQHF. CDR3 in DNA: TGTGCCAGCAGTTTAGCTGGGGGTCAGCCCCAGCATTTT.